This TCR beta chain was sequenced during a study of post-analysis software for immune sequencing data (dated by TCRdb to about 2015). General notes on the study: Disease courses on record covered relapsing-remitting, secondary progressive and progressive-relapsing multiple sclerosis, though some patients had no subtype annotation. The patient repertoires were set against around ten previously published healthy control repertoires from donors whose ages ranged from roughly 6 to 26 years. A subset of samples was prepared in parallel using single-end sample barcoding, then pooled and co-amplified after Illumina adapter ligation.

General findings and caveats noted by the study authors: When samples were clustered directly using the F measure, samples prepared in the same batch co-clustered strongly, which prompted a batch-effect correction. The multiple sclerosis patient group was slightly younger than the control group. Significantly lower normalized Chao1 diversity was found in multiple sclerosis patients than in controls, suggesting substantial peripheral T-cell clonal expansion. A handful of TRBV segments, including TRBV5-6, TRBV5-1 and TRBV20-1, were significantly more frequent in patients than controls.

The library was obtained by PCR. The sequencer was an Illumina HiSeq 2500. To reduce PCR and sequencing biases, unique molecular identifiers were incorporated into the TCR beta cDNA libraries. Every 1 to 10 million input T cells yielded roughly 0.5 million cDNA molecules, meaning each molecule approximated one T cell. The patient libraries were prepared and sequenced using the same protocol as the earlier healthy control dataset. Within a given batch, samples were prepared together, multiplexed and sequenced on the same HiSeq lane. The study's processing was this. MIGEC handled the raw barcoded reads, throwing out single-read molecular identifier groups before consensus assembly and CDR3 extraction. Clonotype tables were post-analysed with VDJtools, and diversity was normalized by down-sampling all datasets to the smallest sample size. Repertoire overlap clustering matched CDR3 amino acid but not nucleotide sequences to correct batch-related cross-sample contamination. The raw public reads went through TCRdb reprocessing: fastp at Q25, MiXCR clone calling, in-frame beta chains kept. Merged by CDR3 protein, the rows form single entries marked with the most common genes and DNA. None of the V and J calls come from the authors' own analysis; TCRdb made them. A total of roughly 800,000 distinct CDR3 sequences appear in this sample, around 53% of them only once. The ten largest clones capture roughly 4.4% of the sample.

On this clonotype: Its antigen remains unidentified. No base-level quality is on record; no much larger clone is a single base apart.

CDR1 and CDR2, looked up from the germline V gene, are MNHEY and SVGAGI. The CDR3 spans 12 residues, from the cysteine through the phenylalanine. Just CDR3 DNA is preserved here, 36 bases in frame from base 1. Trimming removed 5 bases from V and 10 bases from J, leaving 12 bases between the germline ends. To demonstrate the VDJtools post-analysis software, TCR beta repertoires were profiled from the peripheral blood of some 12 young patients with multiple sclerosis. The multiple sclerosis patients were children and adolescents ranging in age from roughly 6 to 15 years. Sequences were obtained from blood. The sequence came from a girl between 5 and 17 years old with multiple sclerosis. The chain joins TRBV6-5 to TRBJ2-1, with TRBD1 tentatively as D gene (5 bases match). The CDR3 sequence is CASSGHGQEQFF. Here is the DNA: TGTGCCAGCAGTGGACACGGCCAAGAGCAGTTCTTC.